This T cell receptor beta chain was found in a study of OX40 agonist ivuxolimab in advanced cancers. Repertoires were generated with immunoSEQ multiplex PCR, while TCRdb's copy carries only in-frame clones and drops some. The sample records roughly 75,000 clones, 86% being singletons. Germline V gene data show CDR1 as ENHRY and CDR2 as SYGVKD. V dropped 7 bases and J dropped 4 bases, with 13 bases sitting between them. The CDR3 spans 13 residues. The sequencing used CD4+ or CD8+ T cells sorted from blood, collected in a trial of the OX40 agonist ivuxolimab. The receptor was isolated from an adult with an advanced solid tumor such as melanoma, head and neck, liver or kidney cancer. The V gene is TRBV10-3, the J gene TRBJ1-2; tentative D call: TRBD1 (5 bases). The CDR3 DNA reads as TGTGCCATCACCGCCGGGACGGTCTATGGCTACACCTTC. Protein sequence: CAITAGTVYGYTF.